Below, one T cell receptor (beta chain) is given with its context. Its antigen is as yet unknown. These data come from a study of T cells in localized non-small cell lung cancer. Sequencing was performed with immunoSEQ multiplex PCR; in TCRdb, only in-frame clones are kept and a portion is missing. The data contain tens of thousands of clones, roughly four fifths of them singletons. Study-level results: Greater T cell density in blood accompanied longer overall survival.

V gave up 5 bases and J gave up 7 bases; unmatched junction bases: 6. Germline loops: CDR1 LNHDA, CDR2 SQIVND (reference sequence). This CDR3 has 13 residues. J is TRBJ2-7 and V is TRBV19; 9 bases align to TRBD1. The sequences come from peripheral blood, collected before any cancer treatment. The clonotype comes from a woman aged 40-70 years with stage I lung adenocarcinoma. The DNA of the CDR3 is TGTGCCAGTAGTGCAGGGACAGGGCGGGAGCAGTACTTC. Translating gives CASSAGTGREQYF.